A selection of T cell receptor beta chains follows, all from one sample in a study of breast tumors, draining lymph nodes, adjacent tissues. TCRdb re-called the multiplex PCR reads with MiXCR, one entry per CDR3 protein. The repertoire holds 15,000 to 16,000 distinct CDR3 sequences, with around half as singletons. The sample taken for sequencing was tumor-adjacent breast tissue. The receptors derive from a female donor with breast cancer. Some clones in this sample may be carry-over from other donors' samples. CDR3s include the opening cysteine and the closing phenylalanine or tryptophan. A D gene is named only where the DNA matches it firmly. Clone size is given for some rows only: seen once, a few or many times, or a class if the clone is expanded.

V gene: TRBV6-6
clone size: NA
D gene: NA
J gene: TRBJ2-2
CDR3 protein: CASRPLGTGGLFF
CDR3 DNA: TGTGCCAGCAGACCACTGGGAACCGGGGGGCTGTTTTTT

V gene: TRBV9
clone size: NA
D gene: TRBD2
J gene: TRBJ2-5
CDR3 protein: CASSGGTSGNQETQYF
CDR3 DNA: TGTGCCAGCAGCGGTGGGACTAGCGGGAACCAAGAGACCCAGTACTTC

V gene: TRBV28
clone size: once
D gene: TRBD1
J gene: TRBJ1-3
CDR3 protein: CASSRDSHRDAIYF
CDR3 DNA: TGTGCCAGCAGCCGGGACAGTCATCGAGACGCCATATATTTT

V gene: TRBV7-3
clone size: NA
D gene: NA
J gene: TRBJ2-1
CDR3 protein: CASSLTGGGIRNEQFF
CDR3 DNA: TGTGCCAGCAGCTTAACGGGCGGGGGCATTCGAAATGAGCAGTTCTTC

V gene: TRBV18
clone size: few
D gene: NA
J gene: TRBJ2-2
CDR3 protein: CASSPTRTNTGELFF
CDR3 DNA: TGTGCCAGCTCACCTACCCGAACGAACACCGGGGAGCTGTTTTTT

V gene: TRBV10-3
clone size: NA
D gene: NA
J gene: TRBJ2-1
CDR3 protein: CAIRGLANNEQFF
CDR3 DNA: TGTGCCATCAGAGGACTGGCGAACAATGAGCAGTTCTTC

V gene: TRBV14
clone size: NA
D gene: TRBD1
J gene: TRBJ2-7
CDR3 protein: CASSPSFGTGTYEQYF
CDR3 DNA: TGTGCCAGCAGTCCTTCATTCGGGACAGGGACCTACGAGCAGTACTTC

V gene: TRBV7-8
clone size: few
D gene: TRBD1
J gene: TRBJ1-6
CDR3 protein: CASSLGQGSPLHF
CDR3 DNA: TGTGCCAGCAGCTTGGGACAGGGTTCACCCCTCCACTTT

V gene: TRBV20-1
clone size: once
D gene: TRBD2
J gene: TRBJ2-7
CDR3 protein: CSALGLAGGPYTTYEQYF
CDR3 DNA: TGCAGTGCCCTCGGGCTAGCGGGAGGGCCATACACCACCTACGAGCAGTACTTC

V gene: TRBV5-1
clone size: many
D gene: NA
J gene: TRBJ2-7
CDR3 protein: CASSLQAQVPSYEQYF
CDR3 DNA: TGCGCCAGCAGCTTGCAAGCCCAGGTACCCTCCTACGAGCAGTACTTC

V gene: TRBV2
clone size: NA
D gene: NA
J gene: TRBJ1-2
CDR3 protein: CARAEGANYGYTF
CDR3 DNA: TGTGCCCGTGCGGAGGGAGCTAACTATGGCTACACCTTC

V gene: TRBV5-6
clone size: many
D gene: NA
J gene: TRBJ2-1
CDR3 protein: CASSFSVVTEQFF
CDR3 DNA: TGTGCCAGCAGCTTTAGCGTGGTCACTGAGCAGTTCTTC

V gene: TRBV5-1
clone size: NA
D gene: NA
J gene: TRBJ2-5
CDR3 protein: CASSLEGRWETQYF
CDR3 DNA: TGCGCCAGCAGCTTGGAGGGGCGTTGGGAGACCCAGTACTTC

V gene: TRBV7-8
clone size: NA
D gene: TRBD1
J gene: TRBJ1-2
CDR3 protein: CASSRIRAGTGGRDGYTF
CDR3 DNA: TGTGCCAGCAGCCGCATTCGGGCCGGGACAGGGGGCCGGGATGGCTACACCTTC

V gene: TRBV6-2/TRBV6-3
clone size: many
D gene: NA
J gene: TRBJ2-2
CDR3 protein: CASSYFVGQQAVGTGELFF
CDR3 DNA: TGTGCCAGCAGTTACTTCGTCGGCCAGCAAGCCGTGGGCACCGGGGAGCTGTTTTTT

V gene: TRBV10-1
clone size: medium-sized
D gene: TRBD2
J gene: TRBJ2-1
CDR3 protein: CASSPGGGNEQFF
CDR3 DNA: TGCGCCAGCAGTCCGGGAGGAGGTAATGAGCAGTTCTTC

V gene: TRBV4-2
clone size: many
D gene: NA
J gene: TRBJ2-5
CDR3 protein: CASSARAGDVSQETQYF
CDR3 DNA: TGTGCCAGCAGCGCTAGGGCAGGGGACGTATCGCAAGAGACCCAGTACTTC

V gene: TRBV15
clone size: NA
D gene: TRBD2
J gene: TRBJ2-1
CDR3 protein: CATSRVSGGYNEQFF
CDR3 DNA: TGTGCCACCAGCAGAGTTAGCGGGGGGTACAATGAGCAGTTCTTC

V gene: TRBV5-1
clone size: NA
D gene: NA
J gene: TRBJ2-1
CDR3 protein: CASSLSGRIAGAGNEQLF
CDR3 DNA: TGCGCCAGCAGCTTGTCCGGTAGGATAGCCGGCGCGGGGAACGAGCAGCTCTTC

V gene: TRBV6-5
clone size: many
D gene: TRBD1
J gene: TRBJ1-2
CDR3 protein: CASSRQGYYLPSYGYTF
CDR3 DNA: TGTGCCAGCAGTAGACAGGGGTATTACCTTCCCAGCTATGGCTACACCTTC

V gene: TRBV6-1
clone size: many
D gene: NA
J gene: TRBJ2-1
CDR3 protein: CASTFSFSYNEQFF
CDR3 DNA: TGTGCCAGCACATTCAGCTTTTCCTACAATGAGCAGTTCTTC

V gene: TRBV29-1
clone size: NA
D gene: NA
J gene: TRBJ2-7
CDR3 protein: CSVEDGSQVGYEQYF
CDR3 DNA: TGCAGCGTTGAAGATGGGAGTCAGGTGGGCTACGAGCAGTACTTC

V gene: TRBV20-1
clone size: once
D gene: NA
J gene: TRBJ2-7
CDR3 protein: CSARDWAEEQYF
CDR3 DNA: TGCAGTGCTAGAGATTGGGCGGAAGAGCAGTACTTC

V gene: TRBV4-2
clone size: many
D gene: NA
J gene: TRBJ2-1
CDR3 protein: CASSQDEYGEQFF
CDR3 DNA: TGTGCCAGCAGCCAAGACGAGTACGGTGAGCAGTTCTTC

V gene: TRBV7-3
clone size: many
D gene: NA
J gene: TRBJ2-5
CDR3 protein: CASSSEVGETQYF
CDR3 DNA: TGTGCCAGCAGCTCAGAGGTCGGGGAGACCCAGTACTTC

V gene: TRBV12-3/TRBV12-4
clone size: NA
D gene: TRBD2
J gene: TRBJ2-2
CDR3 protein: CASGSRIGTSVANTGELFF
CDR3 DNA: TGTGCCAGCGGTTCACGTATTGGGACTAGCGTTGCGAACACCGGGGAGCTGTTTTTC

V gene: TRBV13
clone size: NA
D gene: NA
J gene: TRBJ2-7
CDR3 protein: CASSLRQGNIYEQYF
CDR3 DNA: TGTGCCAGCAGCTTAAGGCAGGGCAACATCTACGAGCAGTACTTC

V gene: TRBV11-3
clone size: NA
D gene: NA
J gene: TRBJ1-1
CDR3 protein: CASSLTPGVAEAFF
CDR3 DNA: TGTGCCAGCAGCTTGACCCCCGGGGTCGCTGAAGCTTTCTTT

V gene: TRBV7-3
clone size: many
D gene: TRBD2
J gene: TRBJ2-3
CDR3 protein: CASSLYGTSGRGTDTQYF
CDR3 DNA: TGTGCCAGCAGCCTCTATGGGACTAGCGGGAGAGGGACAGATACGCAGTATTTT

V gene: TRBV7-2
clone size: NA
D gene: NA
J gene: TRBJ2-7
CDR3 protein: CASSLNLGETEQYF
CDR3 DNA: TGTGCCAGCAGTCTAAACTTAGGGGAAACCGAGCAGTACTTC

V gene: TRBV12-3/TRBV12-4
clone size: medium-sized
D gene: NA
J gene: TRBJ2-7
CDR3 protein: CASRRGEGQLGEQYF
CDR3 DNA: TGTGCCAGCAGAAGGGGAGAAGGGCAACTTGGCGAGCAGTACTTC

V gene: TRBV19
clone size: NA
D gene: NA
J gene: TRBJ1-5
CDR3 protein: CASRLLIQGSAQPQHF
CDR3 DNA: TGTGCCAGTAGACTGCTAATTCAGGGGTCAGCTCAGCCCCAGCATTTT